A selection of T cell receptor beta chains follows, all from one sample in a study of CD8+ T cells in alopecia areata. Some clones are missing from TCRdb's copy, which holds only in-frame ones; the method was immunoSEQ multiplex PCR. Here the sample spans 100,000 to 150,000 clones, 47% being singletons. The sample consisted of NKG2D-low CD8+ T cells sorted from blood. The receptors come from a human donor with alopecia areata. Both conserved end residues are part of each CDR3.

J gene	V gene	CDR3 protein
TRBJ1-5	TRBV11-2	CASSATGGNQPQHF
TRBJ2-5	TRBV30	CAHHRDLQETQYF
TRBJ2-1	TRBV4-1	CATGDRRGNEQFF
TRBJ2-6	TRBV9	CASSPSSFGANVLTF
TRBJ2-1	TRBV29-1	CSVMEGYRNEQFF
TRBJ2-3	TRBV30	CAWSVEGADTQYF
TRBJ2-5	TRBV2	CATRGLVEETQYF
TRBJ1-1	TRBV6-5	CASSYAGTAEAFF
TRBJ2-1	TRBV23-1	CATGGVRNEQFF
TRBJ1-2	TRBV25-1	CASSEDRFNYGYTF
TRBJ1-1	TRBV30	CAWSVKSEAFF
TRBJ2-3	TRBV4-1	CASSQALSVTGYTDTQYF
TRBJ2-3	TRBV28	CASMKGARNTDTQYF
TRBJ2-1	TRBV29-1	CSVLVPDRLNEQFF
TRBJ1-2	TRBV7-9	CASSSFNRQGAYYGYTF
TRBJ2-3	TRBV19	CASSRDFSGTDTQYF
TRBJ1-1	TRBV29-1	CSVGSMNTEAFF
TRBJ1-2	TRBV27	CASSSGTDGYTF
TRBJ2-1	TRBV29-1	CSVAGGGLLENNEQFF
TRBJ2-7	TRBV5-4	CASSLGSGEQYF
TRBJ2-2	TRBV29-1	CSVERGDTYTGELFF
TRBJ2-1	TRBV11-2	CASSPRTSGGAVEQFF
TRBJ1-2	TRBV4-1	CASSQEGMTGAYTF
TRBJ2-3	TRBV29-1	CSAPTGALTSTDTQYF
TRBJ2-1	TRBV5-6	CASSLSAWNEQFF
TRBJ1-1	TRBV20-1	CSARWGTEAFF
TRBJ2-1	TRBV29-1	CSVPSRGQYNEQFF
TRBJ1-1	TRBV27	CASSLRWGTEAFF
TRBJ2-1	TRBV29-1	CSATGGNEQFF
TRBJ1-2	TRBV29-1	CSVEVRAQGVFYGYTF
TRBJ2-5	TRBV30	CAWSPDSQETQYF
TRBJ2-3	TRBV5-6	CASGLADTDTQYF
TRBJ2-2	TRBV27	CASSFPTGELFF
TRBJ2-2	TRBV5-6	CASSSQNTGELFF
TRBJ2-3	TRBV6-5	CASSYGTSDTQYF
TRBJ2-7	TRBV5-6	CASSLGQLAGYEQYF
TRBJ2-2	TRBV9	CASSASDTGELFF
TRBJ2-3	TRBV25-1	CASSKVLPTDTQYF
TRBJ2-1	TRBV13	CASSQVTRDSNNEQFF
TRBJ2-3	TRBV29-1	CSSAGTKYTDTQYF
TRBJ2-7	TRBV29-1	CSVEGRAYEQYF
TRBJ2-1	TRBV11-2	CASSLEAGSGNEQFF
TRBJ2-5	TRBV5-6	CASSSVDRGETQYF
TRBJ1-2	TRBV30	CAWTLDGRSYGYTF
TRBJ2-3	TRBV5-1	CASSLVRDRAVGDTQYF
TRBJ1-5	TRBV2	CASRGGSQHF
TRBJ1-5	TRBV30	CAWSPGQGFQPQHF
TRBJ2-7	TRBV11-2	CASSLEVGSSYEQYF
TRBJ2-1	TRBV5-1	CASSMGLASSYNEQFF
TRBJ1-1	TRBV29-1	CSVGTGSTEAFF
TRBJ2-1	TRBV30	CAWRLADEQFF
TRBJ1-1	TRBV9	CASSGRQGGTEAFF
TRBJ2-1	TRBV29-1	CSVEYQDRGTREQFF